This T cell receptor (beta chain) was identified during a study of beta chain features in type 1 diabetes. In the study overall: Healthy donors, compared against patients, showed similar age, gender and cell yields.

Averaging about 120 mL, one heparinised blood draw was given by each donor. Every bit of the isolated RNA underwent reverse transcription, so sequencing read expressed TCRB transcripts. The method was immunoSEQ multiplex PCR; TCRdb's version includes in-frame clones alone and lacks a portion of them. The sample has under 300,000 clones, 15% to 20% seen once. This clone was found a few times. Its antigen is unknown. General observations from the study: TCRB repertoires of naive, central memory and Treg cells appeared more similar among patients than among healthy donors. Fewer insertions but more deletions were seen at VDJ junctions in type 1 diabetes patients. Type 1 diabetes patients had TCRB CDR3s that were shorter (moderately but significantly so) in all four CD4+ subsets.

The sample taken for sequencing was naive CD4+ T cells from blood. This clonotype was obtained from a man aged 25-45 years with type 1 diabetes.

The CDR3 loop is CASSPAGIGETQYF. CDR3 sequence (DNA): TGTGCCAGCTCACCAGCGGGGATTGGGGAGACCCAGTACTTC. The chain uses TRBV18 and TRBJ2-5, with a possible D match to TRBD2 (6 bases). Germline V gene lookup returns CDR1 KGHSH and CDR2 LQKENI. Trimming shortened V by 2 bases and J by 5 bases, and 12 bases separated the two germline ends. The CDR3 is 14 residues long.